The 12 T cell receptor beta chains reported below all come from one sample, sequenced in a study of CXCR3-negative and CXCR3-positive naive CD8 T cells. Each TRB cDNA library was prepared by 5' RACE (with UMI labels). Reanalyzing the 5' RACE reads, TCRdb keeps one entry per CDR3 protein, without DNA. Seen in this sample are approximately 60,000 distinct CDR3 sequences; the ten most common clones hold roughly a quarter. The sequenced sample was memory CD8+ T cells from blood. The receptors were gathered from a human donor in good health. Some clones in this sample may be carry-over from other donors' samples.

J is TRBJ2-3 and V is TRBV12-3 or TRBV12-4; TCRdb proposes TRBD1, but this gene call is untestable without DNA. There are 16 residues in the CDR3. CDR3 sequence: CASSLGGHFEADTQYF.

The rearrangement links TRBV29-1 to TRBJ1-3. Germline V gene data show CDR1 as SQVTM and CDR2 as ANQGSEA. CDR3 length equals 14 residues. This chain's CDR3 is CSAVGPSGGNTIYF.

V gene TRBV29-1 combines with J gene TRBJ2-1; without DNA, the TCRdb call of TRBD1 cannot be checked. Germline CDR1 reads SQVTM; CDR2 reads ANQGSEA. This CDR3 comprises 12 residues. CDR3 in amino acids: CSVVHLGAEQFF.

The J gene is TRBJ2-5, the V gene TRBV27; absent DNA, TCRdb's TRBD2 call cannot be checked. CDR3 length equals 15 residues. Germline values: CDR1 MNHEY, CDR2 SMNVEV (reference sequence). The chain's CDR3 is CASSFLREGRETQYF.

The V and J genes are TRBV9 and TRBJ1-6. Germline CDR1 is SGDLS and CDR2 is YYNGEE. The CDR3 runs 13 residues. CDR3 protein: CASSVGSNSPLHF.

The chain joins TRBV20-1 to TRBJ1-2; TCRdb indicates TRBD1, and absent DNA this call remains unverified. The CDR3 spans 15 residues. The V gene's germline CDR1 is DFQATT and CDR2 SNEGSKA (reference sequence). CDR3 region: CSARGGTGDPYGYTF.

The chain recombines TRBV20-1 with TRBJ2-7; TCRdb's assignment of TRBD1 cannot be checked, as there is no DNA. Germline V lookup: CDR1 DFQATT, CDR2 SNEGSKA (reference sequence). The CDR3 contains 12 residues. CDR3 sequence: CSATLLGDEQYF.

The chain uses TRBV10-2 and TRBJ1-1. Germline V gene data show CDR1 as WSHSY and CDR2 as SAAADI. This CDR3 contains 13 residues. The CDR3 spells CASRLGSNTEAFF.

The chain carries TRBV20-1 and TRBJ2-5; the TRBD2 assignment by TCRdb is unverifiable without DNA. The CDR3 is made up of 15 amino acids. Germline-derived CDR1 and CDR2 are DFQATT and SNEGSKA (reference sequence). This CDR3 reads CSARDLRDAGETQYF.

This rearrangement joins TRBV6-4 to TRBJ2-2. The CDR3 contains 13 residues. Per the germline V gene, CDR1 is MRHNA and CDR2 is SNTAGT. CDR3: CASSDEDAGELFF.

The V call is TRBV7-9, the J call TRBJ2-3. Germline CDR1 and CDR2: SEHNR and FQNEAQ (reference sequence). The CDR3 covers 14 residues. CDR3 amino acids: CASTLYEGPDTQYF.

The gene calls are TRBV5-1 and TRBJ2-1. Germline lookup yields CDR1 SGHRS and CDR2 YFSETQ. CDR3 length: 17 residues. CDR3 region: CASSLGLWLPSYNEQFF.